Shown below are 27 T cell receptor beta chains from a single sample sequenced in a study of blood T cell repertoires in COVID-19 (TCRdb year 2020). Libraries were made using the immunoSEQ multiplex PCR assay. TCRdb provides this immuneACCESS table in a form limited to in-frame rearrangements. Some clones are lacking; in checked studies, under half of them reflect an unresolved V gene, and why the rest are absent is not known. The sample data list roughly 250,000 clones, and approximately 88% of these were observed just once. Of the sample, 0.95% to 1.5% falls within the top ten clones. Material: PBMCs or T cells enriched from blood (not recorded which). The receptors come from a woman aged 40 to 55 with acute COVID-19.

V usage is TRBV10-3 and J usage is TRBJ1-4; the match to TRBD1 covers 7 bases. The CDR3 extends over 14 amino acids. J lost 7 bases, V lost 4 bases, and 6 bases had no gene match. CDR1 ENHRY and CDR2 SYGVKD come from the germline V gene. CDR3: CAISVKGASEKLFF. The CDR3 coding sequence is TGTGCCATCAGTGTGAAGGGGGCGAGTGAAAAACTGTTTTTT.

The gene calls are TRBV10-1 and TRBJ2-1; 8 positions agree with TRBD2. J was trimmed by 6 bases and V by 4 bases; bases with no gene match: 5. Germline V gives CDR1 WNHNN, CDR2 SYGVQD (reference sequence). The CDR3 has 14 residues. CDR3 bases: TGCGCCAGCAGTGGTAGCGGGAAGGCCAATGAGCAGTTCTTC. Its protein is CASSGSGKANEQFF.

The chain recombines TRBV9 with TRBJ1-3; 8 nucleotides match TRBD1. The CDR3 has 16 amino acids. The germline V gene has CDR1 SGDLS and CDR2 YYNGEE. The trim removed 0 bases at V and 4 bases at J, leaving 6 bases unmatched. The CDR3 sequence: CASSVAAGGDGNTIYF. In DNA form, the CDR3 reads TGTGCCAGCAGCGTAGCGGCAGGGGGCGACGGAAACACCATATATTTT.

J is TRBJ1-4 and V is TRBV30, with 9 bases matching TRBD1. This CDR3 region has 17 residues. Germline CDR1 GTSNPN, CDR2 SVGIG (reference sequence). The junction had 10 bases not matched to a gene; V was cut back by 3 bases and J by 2 bases. The DNA of the CDR3 is TGTGCCTGGAGCGACACACAGGGGGCATCGACTAATGAAAAACTGTTTTTT. This codes for CAWSDTQGASTNEKLFF.

The V call is TRBV19, the J call TRBJ1-1; TRBD1 is a possible D gene (6 bases). The CDR3 totals 13 residues. The germline V gene has CDR1 LNHDA and CDR2 SQIVND (reference sequence). V lost 7 bases, J lost 0 bases, and 9 bases lay in between. The CDR3 nucleotides are TGTGCCAGTAAGGACAGATTGAACACTGAAGCTTTCTTT. It codes for CASKDRLNTEAFF.

This clone has a single count. V usage is TRBV5-1 and J usage is TRBJ1-2, with a tentative D call TRBD1 (6 bases). The CDR3 length is 14 residues. The germline V and J ends were trimmed by 8 bases and 5 bases, with 19 bases remaining between them. From germline, CDR1 is SGHRS and CDR2 YFSETQ. The CDR3 DNA reads TGCGCCAGTGCGTCGACAGTAGGGGGATATGGCTACACCTTC. Residues: CASASTVGGYGYTF.

V is TRBV13 and J is TRBJ1-3; possible D gene TRBD1, 5 bases. Trimming shortened V by 1 base and J by 2 bases, and 9 bases separated the two germline ends. CDR3 length: 15 amino acids. Germline V gene data show CDR1 as PRHDT and CDR2 as FYEKMQ (reference sequence). CDR3 amino acids: CASSLARVAGNTIYF. CDR3 coding DNA: TGTGCCAGCAGCTTAGCCAGGGTAGCTGGAAACACCATATATTTT.

Only one count was recorded for this clone. V usage is TRBV28 and J usage is TRBJ1-5; D unresolved. V shed 5 bases and J shed 2 bases, with 10 bases lying between them. This CDR3 comprises 14 residues. Germline V lookup: CDR1 MDHEN, CDR2 SYDVKM. The CDR3 nucleotides read TGTGCCAGCAGTACAGCCCAGGGCAATCAGCCCCAGCATTTT. It yields the protein CASSTAQGNQPQHF. Drawing the rest from reference TRBV28 and TRBJ1-5, the complete variable domain is DVKVTQSSRYLVKRTGEKVFLECVQDMDHENMFWYRQDPGLGLRLIYFSYDVKMKEKGDIPEGYSVSREKKERFSLILESASTNQTSMYLCASSTAQGNQPQHFGDGTRLSIL.

A remark on this clone: Other DNA sequences of this sample code for an identical CDR3. This chain connects TRBV5-8 to TRBJ2-2, with TRBD1 matching over 7 bases. CDR1 and CDR2 from the germline V gene are SGHTS and YDEGEE. Germline trimming cut 4 bases from V and 3 bases from J; bases unmatched to any gene: 9. The CDR3 loop spans 16 amino acids. CDR3 nucleotides: TGTGCCAGCAGCGCAGGGGGTACGGGCGACACCGGGGAGCTGTTTTTT. It translates to CASSAGGTGDTGELFF.

V is TRBV4-1 and J is TRBJ2-1, with TRBD2 as a possible D gene (6 bases). CDR3 size: 16 residues. The V end lost 4 bases, the J end lost 9 bases, and 22 bases lay between the germline ends. Germline CDR1 is MGHRA and CDR2 is YSYEKL. The CDR3 loop is CASSPKQRSGSPEQFF. The CDR3 DNA reads TGCGCCAGCAGCCCAAAACAGAGGTCCGGGAGTCCTGAGCAGTTCTTC.

V usage is TRBV5-4 and J usage is TRBJ1-4, with 10 nucleotides matching TRBD1. J gave up 8 bases and V 2 bases, and 9 bases lay outside the gene matches. Germline V gene sequence: CDR1 SGHNT, CDR2 YYREEE (reference sequence). CDR3 size: 16 residues. The CDR3 region is CASSLMRTGGREKLFF. DNA for the CDR3: TGTGCCAGCAGCTTAATGCGGACAGGGGGTAGGGAAAAACTGTTTTTT.

This clone occurred once. The chain links TRBV20-1 to TRBJ2-6; D gene unclear. This CDR3 spans 11 amino acids. Germline lookup yields CDR1 DFQATT and CDR2 SNEGSKA (reference sequence). V shed 0 bases and J shed 12 bases, with 6 bases lying between them. CDR3 residues: CSARDFGVLTF. The CDR3 nucleotides read TGCAGTGCTAGAGATTTCGGCGTCCTGACTTTC.

The V and J genes are TRBV10-3 and TRBJ2-3, with TRBD2 matching 7 bases. Germline trimming cut 10 bases from V and 2 bases from J; bases unmatched to any gene: 9. This CDR3 comprises 14 residues. Per germline, CDR1 ENHRY and CDR2 SYGVKD. Here the CDR3 reads CATVSSGSTDTQYF. The CDR3 bases are TGTGCCACCGTTAGTAGCGGGTCCACAGATACGCAGTATTTT.

The chain joins TRBV27 to TRBJ1-2; 10 positions agree with TRBD1. Unmatched junction bases numbered 7, after V lost 4 bases and J lost 8 bases. Germline-derived CDR1 and CDR2 are MNHEY and SMNVEV (reference sequence). The CDR3 length is 14 residues. The CDR3: CASSSTGGLYGYTF. The CDR3 DNA reads as TGTGCCAGCAGTTCGACAGGGGGCCTGTACGGCTACACCTTC.

The V gene is TRBV4-1, the J gene TRBJ2-7, with D uncertain. The ends were cut back, 1 base at V and 1 base at J, with 11 bases in the middle. From germline, CDR1 is MGHRA and CDR2 YSYEKL. CDR3 length: 15 residues. The CDR3 spells CASSQGPATSYEQYV. CDR3 nucleotide sequence: TGCGCCAGCAGCCAAGGACCGGCGACATCCTACGAGCAGTACGTC.

This clone is a singleton in its sample. V and J are TRBV10-3 and TRBJ2-3; the match to TRBD1 covers 10 bases. The CDR3 has 14 amino acids. In germline, CDR1 is ENHRY, CDR2 SYGVKD. The V and J ends lost 10 bases and 0 bases, in that order; junction bases with no gene match: 4. The CDR3 protein is CASGTGDSTDTQYF. DNA of the CDR3: TGTGCCAGCGGGACAGGGGATAGCACAGATACGCAGTATTTT.

V is TRBV24-1 and J is TRBJ1-2; 10 bases map to TRBD1. With V trimmed by 4 bases and J by 3 bases, 7 bases remained unmatched. CDR1 is KGHDR, CDR2 SFDVKD, per germline. This CDR3 is 16 amino acids long. Here the CDR3 reads CATSDLGQGGYYGYTF. CDR3 DNA: TGTGCCACCAGTGACCTCGGACAGGGGGGTTACTATGGCTACACCTTC.

The chain combines TRBV3-1 (or the pseudogene TRBV3-2) with TRBJ1-2; unclear D gene. CDR3 length equals 16 residues. Trimming removed 0 bases at V and 11 bases at J, with 22 bases between. Germline V gene data show CDR1 as LGHDT and CDR2 as YNNKEL (reference sequence). DNA of the CDR3: TGTGCCAGCAGCCAAGATATAGTCTGCTCTTTCCCTCTTTACACCTTC. Translated, it gives CASSQDIVCSFPLYTF.

This chain joins TRBV6-5 and TRBJ1-1; TRBD1 is a possible D gene (6 bases). CDR1 and CDR2 (germline): MNHEY, SVGAGI. Trimming stripped 6 bases from V and 6 bases from J, with 11 bases between. The CDR3 loop spans 12 amino acids. The CDR3 region is CASSRGDSEAFF. DNA for the CDR3: TGTGCCAGCAGCAGGGGAGACTCTGAAGCTTTCTTT.

This chain uses TRBV12-3 or TRBV12-4 with TRBJ2-1; D call uncertain. The CDR3 runs 13 residues. The germline V and J ends were trimmed by 2 bases and 9 bases, with 11 bases remaining between them. CDR3 amino acids: CASSLMSSSEQFF. Here the CDR3 DNA reads TGTGCCAGCAGTTTAATGTCCTCGAGTGAGCAGTTCTTC.

The chain links TRBV27 to TRBJ1-4; 11 bases line up with TRBD1. The V gene's germline CDR1 is MNHEY and CDR2 SMNVEV (reference sequence). CDR3 length equals 14 residues. Trimming at V came to 5 bases and at J to 6 bases, leaving 2 bases not matched to a gene. Here the CDR3 DNA reads TGTGCCAGCAGTCCGGGACAGGGGGATGAAAAACTGTTTTTT. Its translation: CASSPGQGDEKLFF.

The V call is TRBV19, the J call TRBJ2-7; the match to TRBD2 covers 8 bases. The CDR3 spans 14 residues. CDR1 and CDR2 (germline): LNHDA, SQIVND (reference sequence). J lost 6 bases, V lost 6 bases, and 10 bases had no gene match. The CDR3 bases are TGTGCCAGTAGCCCCGGGACTAGGGACTCCGAGCAGTACGTC. The encoded protein is CASSPGTRDSEQYV.

A single count supports this clone. This chain joins TRBV9 and TRBJ1-2; 12 bases align to TRBD1. V gave up 0 bases and J gave up 2 bases; unmatched junction bases: 5. There are 17 residues in the CDR3. From germline, CDR1 is SGDLS and CDR2 YYNGEE. CDR3 DNA: TGTGCCAGCAGCGTAGGGGACAGGGGGCGTCAGAACTATGGCTACACCTTC. As protein: CASSVGDRGRQNYGYTF. The full variable domain, completed using reference TRBV9 and TRBJ1-2, is DSGVTQTPKHLITATGQRVTLRCSPRSGDLSVYWYQQSLDQGLQFLIQYYNGEERAKGNILERFSAQQFPDLHSELNLSSLELGDSALYFCASSVGDRGRQNYGYTFGSGTRLTVV.

The chain is built from TRBV11-2 and TRBJ2-7; the match to TRBD2 covers 10 bases. Per germline, CDR1 SGHAT and CDR2 FQNNGV. The CDR3 runs 13 residues. V dropped 5 bases and J dropped 6; count of bases not matched to a gene: 4. CDR3 in DNA: TGTGCCAGCAGCCCGCGACTAGCGGGCGAGCAGTACGTC. The encoded protein is CASSPRLAGEQYV.

The chain is built from TRBV6-1 and TRBJ2-7; 8 nucleotides line up with TRBD1. This CDR3 comprises 15 residues. The V gene's germline CDR1 is MNHNS and CDR2 SASEGT. Trimming at V came to 1 base and at J to 4 bases, leaving 6 bases not matched to a gene. In DNA form, the CDR3 reads TGTGCCAGCAGTGAAGGGAGACAGGGGAGATACGAGCAGTACTTC. Protein product: CASSEGRQGRYEQYF.

This CDR3 is CASSSTETGAGYTF. The CDR3 DNA is TGTGCCAGCAGCTCGACAGAGACAGGGGCTGGCTACACCTTC. V is TRBV7-9 and J is TRBJ1-2; 8 bases are a match to TRBD1. The V gene's germline CDR1 is SEHNR and CDR2 FQNEAQ (reference sequence). Unmatched junction bases numbered 8, after V lost 4 bases and J lost 7 bases. This CDR3 is 14 amino acids long.

The gene calls are TRBV14 and TRBJ2-1; unclear D gene. Germline CDR1 is SGHDN and CDR2 is FVKESK. This CDR3 contains 14 residues. V was trimmed by 2 bases and J by 4 bases, leaving 9 bases between them. The CDR3 loop reads CASSQSFRYNEQFF. CDR3 bases: TGTGCCAGCAGCCAAAGCTTCCGGTACAATGAGCAGTTCTTC.